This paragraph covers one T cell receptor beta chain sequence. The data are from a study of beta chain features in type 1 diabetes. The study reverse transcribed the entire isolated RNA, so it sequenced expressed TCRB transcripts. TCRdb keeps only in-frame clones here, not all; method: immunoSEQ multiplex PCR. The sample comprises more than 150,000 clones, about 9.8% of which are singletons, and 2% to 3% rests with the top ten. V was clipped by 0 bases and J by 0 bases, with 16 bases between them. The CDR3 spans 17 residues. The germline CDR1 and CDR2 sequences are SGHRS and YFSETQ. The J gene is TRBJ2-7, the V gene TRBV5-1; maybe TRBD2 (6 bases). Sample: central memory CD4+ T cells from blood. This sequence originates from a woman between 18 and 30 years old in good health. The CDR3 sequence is CASSLAGGLWSSYEQYF. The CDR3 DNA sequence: TGCGCCAGCAGCTTGGCCGGGGGTTTGTGGAGCTCCTACGAGCAGTACTTC.